This is a list of T cell receptor beta chains from one sample in a study of blood T cell repertoires in COVID-19. Some clones are missing from TCRdb's copy, which holds only in-frame ones; the method was immunoSEQ multiplex PCR. This table has about 81,000 clones, more than 80% appearing once. The sequenced sample was peripheral blood. Receptors were obtained from a human donor in a cohort sampled during active COVID-19. Each CDR3 is given with its conserved first and last residue. Each record gives: J gene, D gene, clone size, V gene, CDR3 protein, CDR3 DNA. The D gene is left open where the match is weak. Some rows have no size entry. The others give once, few or many, or a class for an expanded clone.

J: TRBJ1-5
D: -
size: few
V: TRBV28
CDR3: CASQEGQPQHF
DNA: TGTGCCAGCCAGGAAGGTCAGCCCCAGCATTTT

J: TRBJ1-2
D: -
size: once
V: TRBV5-4
CDR3: CASSLVKSTNYGYTF
DNA: TGTGCCAGCAGCTTGGTGAAATCTACTAACTATGGCTACACCTTC

J: TRBJ1-5
D: TRBD1
size: once
V: TRBV2
CDR3: CASSKDRGKQPQHF
DNA: TGTGCCAGCAGTAAGGACAGGGGAAAACAGCCCCAGCATTTT

J: TRBJ2-3
D: -
size: -
V: TRBV4-2
CDR3: CASSQDPSKLTDTQYF
DNA: TGTGCCAGCAGCCAAGATCCCTCGAAACTTACAGATACGCAGTATTTT

J: TRBJ2-3
D: TRBD2
size: -
V: TRBV20-1
CDR3: CSASSASGGTTDTQYF
DNA: TGCAGTGCTAGTTCGGCTAGCGGGGGGACCACAGATACGCAGTATTTT

J: TRBJ1-2
D: -
size: -
V: TRBV27
CDR3: CASSLQGYGGYGYTF
DNA: TGTGCCAGCAGTCTACAGGGTTACGGTGGCTATGGCTACACCTTC

J: TRBJ1-2
D: TRBD1
size: once
V: TRBV12-3/TRBV12-4
CDR3: CASIDRGGIGYTF
DNA: TGTGCCAGCATAGACAGGGGGGGTATTGGCTACACCTTC

J: TRBJ1-5
D: -
size: once
V: TRBV27
CDR3: CASNDRTNQPQHF
DNA: TGTGCCAGCAACGACAGGACCAATCAGCCCCAGCATTTT

J: TRBJ2-1
D: -
size: -
V: TRBV27
CDR3: CASSLSAGISYNEQFF
DNA: TGTGCCAGCAGTTTATCGGCGGGAATTTCCTACAATGAGCAGTTCTTC

J: TRBJ2-1
D: TRBD2
size: -
V: TRBV20-1
CDR3: CSASGNRLAGGPKFF
DNA: TGCAGTGCTAGTGGTAACCGACTAGCGGGCGGGCCCAAGTTCTTC

J: TRBJ1-2
D: TRBD1
size: -
V: TRBV28
CDR3: CAIRTGGSGYTF
DNA: TGTGCCATCCGGACAGGGGGAAGTGGCTACACCTTC

J: TRBJ2-7
D: -
size: -
V: TRBV7-2
CDR3: CASTINQGREQYF
DNA: TGTGCCAGCACCATTAACCAGGGGCGCGAGCAGTACTTC

J: TRBJ1-2
D: -
size: -
V: TRBV4-1
CDR3: CASSPLPYRGLNYGYTF
DNA: TGCGCCAGCAGTCCTCTCCCCTATAGGGGCCTTAACTATGGCTACACCTTC

J: TRBJ2-1
D: -
size: -
V: TRBV5-6
CDR3: CASSFLRGAFYNEQFF
DNA: TGTGCCAGCAGCTTCTTACGGGGGGCATTCTACAATGAGCAGTTCTTC

J: TRBJ1-5
D: -
size: -
V: TRBV19
CDR3: CASSGNTGTQPQHF
DNA: TGTGCCAGTAGTGGGAATACAGGGACTCAGCCCCAGCATTTT

J: TRBJ1-5
D: -
size: once
V: TRBV6-2/TRBV6-3
CDR3: CASSWGRGQPQHF
DNA: TGTGCCAGCAGTTGGGGTCGGGGGCAGCCCCAGCATTTT